This T cell receptor (beta chain) is drawn from a study of vaccination and CD4 T cells after COVID-19. Study as a whole: Overlapping SARS-CoV-2, HCoV-NL63, HCoV-OC43 and HCoV-229E spike peptides stimulated the cells.

Stated treatment: approximately nine-day PBMC culture with coronavirus spike peptide pools or control peptides (ViraFEST assay). Wells that each held fewer than 2.5 million PBMCs were cultured with 9.5 to 10 IU/ml IL-2 and 10 ug/ml peptide pools. The CDR3 spans 15 residues. Germline loops: CDR1 SGHTA, CDR2 FQGNSA. Cultured CD4+ T cells had their DNA profiled by the Oncomine TCR Beta short-read assay. TCRdb passed the PCR reads through MiXCR, listing each CDR3 protein once. The data hold about 7,100 distinct CDR3 sequences, with roughly two thirds observed a single time. Study-wide results and caveats: In convalescent patients, 304 of 307 vaccine-specific clones were mono-reactive for SARS-CoV-2 spike.

Notes on this clonotype: Antigen specificity is unknown. Mismatch with germline at one junction end may stem from a read error.

The V and J genes are TRBV7-2 and TRBJ2-7; 8 bases are a match to TRBD1. The clonotype was recovered from a human donor who had recovered from COVID-19. The sample was CD4+ T cells from blood, cultured in vitro. The CDR3 reads CAGRLQTGGYYEQYF. CDR3 bases: TGTGCCGGCAGACTTCAAACAGGGGGGTACTACGAGCAGTACTTC.